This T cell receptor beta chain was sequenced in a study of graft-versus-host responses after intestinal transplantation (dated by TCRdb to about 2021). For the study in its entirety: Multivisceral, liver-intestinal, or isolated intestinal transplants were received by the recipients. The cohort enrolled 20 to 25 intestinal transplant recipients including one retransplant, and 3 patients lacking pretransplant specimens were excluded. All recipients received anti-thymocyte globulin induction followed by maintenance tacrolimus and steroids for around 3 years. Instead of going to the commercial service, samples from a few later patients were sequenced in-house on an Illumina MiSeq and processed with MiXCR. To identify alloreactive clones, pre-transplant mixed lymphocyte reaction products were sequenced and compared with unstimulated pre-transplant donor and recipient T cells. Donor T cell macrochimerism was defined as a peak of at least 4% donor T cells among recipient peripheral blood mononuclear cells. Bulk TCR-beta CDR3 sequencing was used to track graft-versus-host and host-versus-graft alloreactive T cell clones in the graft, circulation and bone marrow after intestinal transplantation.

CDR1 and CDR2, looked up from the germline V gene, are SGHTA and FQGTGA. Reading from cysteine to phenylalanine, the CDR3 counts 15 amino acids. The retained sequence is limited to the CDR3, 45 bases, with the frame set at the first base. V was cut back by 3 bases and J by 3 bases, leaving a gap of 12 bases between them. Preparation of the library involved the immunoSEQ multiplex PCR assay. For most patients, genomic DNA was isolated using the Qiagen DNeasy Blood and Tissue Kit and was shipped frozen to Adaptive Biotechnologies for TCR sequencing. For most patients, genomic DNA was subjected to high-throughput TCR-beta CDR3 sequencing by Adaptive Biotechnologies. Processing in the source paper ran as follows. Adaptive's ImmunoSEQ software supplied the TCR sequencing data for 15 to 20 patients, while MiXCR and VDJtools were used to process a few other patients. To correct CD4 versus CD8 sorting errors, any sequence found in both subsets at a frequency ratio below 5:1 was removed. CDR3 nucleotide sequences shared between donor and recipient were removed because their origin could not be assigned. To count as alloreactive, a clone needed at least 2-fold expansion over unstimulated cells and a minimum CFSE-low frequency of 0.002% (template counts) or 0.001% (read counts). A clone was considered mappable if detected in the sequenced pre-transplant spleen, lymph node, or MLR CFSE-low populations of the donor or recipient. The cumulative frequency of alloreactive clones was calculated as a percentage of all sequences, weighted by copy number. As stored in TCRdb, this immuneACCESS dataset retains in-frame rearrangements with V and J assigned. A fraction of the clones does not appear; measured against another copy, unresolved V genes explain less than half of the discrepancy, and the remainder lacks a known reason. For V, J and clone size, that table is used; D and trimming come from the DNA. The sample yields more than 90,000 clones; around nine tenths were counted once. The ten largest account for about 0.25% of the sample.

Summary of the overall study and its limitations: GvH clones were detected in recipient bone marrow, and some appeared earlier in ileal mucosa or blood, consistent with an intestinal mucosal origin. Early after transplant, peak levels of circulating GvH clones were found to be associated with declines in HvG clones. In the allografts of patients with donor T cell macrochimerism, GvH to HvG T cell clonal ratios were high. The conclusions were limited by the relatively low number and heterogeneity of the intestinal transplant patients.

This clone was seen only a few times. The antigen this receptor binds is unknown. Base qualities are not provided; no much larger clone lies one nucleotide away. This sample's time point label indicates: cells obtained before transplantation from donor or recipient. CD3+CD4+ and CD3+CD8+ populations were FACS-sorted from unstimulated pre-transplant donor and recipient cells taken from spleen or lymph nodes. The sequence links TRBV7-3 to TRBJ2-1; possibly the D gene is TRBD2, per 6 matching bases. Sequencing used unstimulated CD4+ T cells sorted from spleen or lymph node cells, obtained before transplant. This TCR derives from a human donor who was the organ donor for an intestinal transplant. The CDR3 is CASSFTGTGYNEQFF. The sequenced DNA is TGTGCCAGCAGCTTTACCGGGACTGGCTACAATGAGCAGTTCTTC. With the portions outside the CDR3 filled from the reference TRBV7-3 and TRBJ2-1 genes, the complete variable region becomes GAGVSQTPSNKVTEKGKYVELRCDPISGHTALYWYRQSLGQGPEFLIYFQGTGAADDSGLPNDRFFAVRPEGSVSTLKIQRTERGDSAVYLCASSFTGTGYNEQFFGPGTRLTVL.